The 11 T cell receptor beta chains below come from one sample, sequenced in a study of memory CD4+ T cells and cytomegalovirus serostatus. The sort gate was single viable CD3+CD4+CD8-CD45RO+ cells for memory CD4+ T cells. Sequenced by immunoSEQ multiplex PCR; TCRdb stores in-frame clones only, minus some. The profile shows around 61,000 clones, around 80% of them singletons. Input material: memory CD4+ T cells from blood. The receptors stem from an adult in good health and CMV-seronegative.

The J gene is TRBJ1-2, the V gene TRBV6-1, with D unresolved. Germline loops: CDR1 MNHNS, CDR2 SASEGT. The CDR3 is 15 residues long. The V and J ends lost 3 bases and 0 bases respectively, with 11 bases between them. The CDR3 DNA sequence: TGTGCCAGCAGTGATACGACGACACCTAACTATGGCTACACCTTC. Protein product: CASSDTTTPNYGYTF.

This chain uses TRBV4-2 with TRBJ1-1; the D gene is possibly TRBD1 (5 bases). Per germline, CDR1 LGHNA and CDR2 YNFKEQ. The CDR3 sequence is 14 residues long. V lost 2 bases and J lost 1, with 8 bases in between. The DNA for the CDR3 is TGTGCCAGCAGCCAACGTCAGGGGAACACTGAAGCTTTCTTT. Amino acids: CASSQRQGNTEAFF.

The chain recombines TRBV11-2 with TRBJ2-7, with TRBD2 as a possible D gene (5 bases). CDR3 size: 13 residues. Germline values: CDR1 SGHAT, CDR2 FQNNGV. V lost 6 bases, J lost 7 bases, and 16 bases lay in between. The CDR3 region is CASSTDLTREQYF. DNA of the CDR3: TGTGCCAGCAGTACGGACCTAACTAGAGAGCAGTACTTC.

This chain joins TRBV9 and TRBJ2-2; 10 nucleotides agree with TRBD1. CDR3 length equals 14 residues. Germline CDR1 and CDR2: SGDLS and YYNGEE. The trim removed 4 bases at V and 7 bases at J, leaving 4 bases unmatched. For the CDR3, the DNA is TGTGCCAGCAGCATAGGACAGGGGGTCGGGGAGCTGTTTTTT. Protein: CASSIGQGVGELFF.

V and J are TRBV30 and TRBJ2-7; D uncertain. V was shortened by 0 bases and J by 9 bases, with 9 bases between the two germline ends. Germline assignment: CDR1 GTSNPN and CDR2 SVGIG (reference sequence). The CDR3 totals 11 residues. The CDR3 here is CAWSVPGGQYF. CDR3 DNA sequence: TGTGCCTGGAGTGTACCGGGTGGGCAGTACTTC.

The count of this clone is one. This chain links TRBV5-1 with TRBJ2-1; 12 bases are shared with TRBD2. The CDR3 consists of 15 residues. Germline V CDR1 and CDR2: SGHRS, YFSETQ. Unmatched junction bases numbered 5, after V lost 4 bases and J lost 6 bases. In nucleotides, the CDR3 is TGCGCCAGCAGCCTTCTAGCGGGGGGGGTCAATGAGCAGTTCTTC. Its protein is CASSLLAGGVNEQFF.

This rearrangement joins TRBV11-2 to TRBJ1-2; D perhaps matches TRBD1 (5 bases). CDR1 is SGHAT and CDR2 is FQNNGV in the germline V gene. The CDR3 is 14 residues long. The V end was cut by 5 bases, the J end by 6 bases, with 16 bases between. This chain's CDR3 is CASSRPDKVDGYTF. CDR3 bases: TGTGCCAGCAGCCGCCCGGACAAGGTTGATGGCTACACCTTC. The full variable domain, its missing parts supplied by reference TRBV11-2 and TRBJ1-2, is EAGVAQSPRYKIIEKRQSVAFWCNPISGHATLYWYQQILGQGPKLLIQFQNNGVVDDSQLPKDRFSAERLKGVDSTLKIQPAKLEDSAVYLCASSRPDKVDGYTFGSGTRLTVV.

The rearrangement uses TRBV5-8 and TRBJ2-7; D is perhaps TRBD2 (6 bases). This CDR3 has 14 amino acids. V was clipped by 2 bases and J by 0 bases, with 9 bases between them. In germline, CDR1 is SGHTS, CDR2 YDEGEE. Here the CDR3 DNA reads TGTGCCAGCAGCTTCGGACTAAGCTCCTACGAGCAGTACTTC. It yields the protein CASSFGLSSYEQYF.

The J gene is TRBJ2-7, the V gene TRBV9, with 8 bases identical to TRBD1. Germline trimming cut 2 bases from V and 6 bases from J; bases unmatched to any gene: 4. This CDR3 spans 13 amino acids. Germline CDR1 SGDLS, CDR2 YYNGEE. CDR3 in amino acids: CASSVTGGPEQYF. DNA of the CDR3: TGTGCCAGCAGCGTTACAGGGGGACCCGAGCAGTACTTC.

This chain joins TRBV10-3 and TRBJ2-2; 9 nucleotides agree with TRBD2. Germline V gene data show CDR1 as ENHRY and CDR2 as SYGVKD. The CDR3 is 16 amino acids. The V and J ends lost 2 bases and 2 bases, in that order; junction bases with no gene match: 3. This CDR3 is CAISEDSGGNTGELFF. CDR3 DNA: TGTGCCATCAGTGAGGATAGCGGGGGTAACACCGGGGAGCTGTTTTTT.

The chain couples TRBV6-6 to TRBJ1-5, with D maybe TRBD1 (6 bases). The V end was cut by 6 bases, the J end by 0 bases, with 15 bases between. The germline gives CDR1 MNHNY, CDR2 SVGAGI (reference sequence). This CDR3 contains 16 residues. The CDR3 spells CASSTGQIYSNQPQHF. As DNA, the CDR3 is TGTGCCAGCAGCACAGGACAGATTTATAGCAATCAGCCCCAGCATTTT.